Detailed here is one TCR beta chain. Its antigen is not known. This specimen comes from a study of CD8+ T cells in alopecia areata. Trimming left V 3 bases short and J 10 bases short, with 16 bases between. This CDR3 has 14 amino acids. Per germline, CDR1 LNHDA and CDR2 SQIVND (reference sequence). RNA, once extracted, was reverse transcribed into cDNA for use as the sequencing template. The repertoire was sequenced with immunoSEQ multiplex PCR; TCRdb's copy has only in-frame clones and lacks some. The sample includes approximately 180,000 clones, just under 65% seen only once; the top ten take about 1.3%. Regarding the study as a whole: The study found that many expanded lesional clones persisted in scalp and blood during tofacitinib.

Treatment here: oral pan-JAK inhibitor, 5-10 mg twice daily. The rearrangement uses TRBV19 and TRBJ2-1; D tentatively reads TRBD1 or TRBD2 (6 bases each). The sequences come from CD4+ T cells sorted from blood, collected between weeks 49 and 50, from a patient treated with tofacitinib. The sequence came from a human donor with alopecia areata. The CDR3 nucleotides are TGTGCCAGTAGTATCGGCCCGGGGGCGGTGGAGCAGTTCTTC. Translation: CASSIGPGAVEQFF.